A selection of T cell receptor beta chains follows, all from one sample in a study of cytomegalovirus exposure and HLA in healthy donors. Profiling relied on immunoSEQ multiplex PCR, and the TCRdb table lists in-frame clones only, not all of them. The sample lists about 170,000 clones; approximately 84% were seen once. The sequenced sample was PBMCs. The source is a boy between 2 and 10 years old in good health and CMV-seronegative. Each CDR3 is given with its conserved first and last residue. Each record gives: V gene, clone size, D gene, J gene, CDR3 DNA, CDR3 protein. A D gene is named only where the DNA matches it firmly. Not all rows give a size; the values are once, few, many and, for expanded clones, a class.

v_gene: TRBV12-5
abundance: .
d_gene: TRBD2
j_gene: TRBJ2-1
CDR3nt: TGTGCTAGTGGTTTCGTACGGGAGGGCCGTTTCCCCTACAATGAGCAGTTCTTC
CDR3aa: CASGFVREGRFPYNEQFF

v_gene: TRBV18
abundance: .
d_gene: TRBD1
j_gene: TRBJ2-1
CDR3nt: TGTGCCAGCTCACGCTGGACAGGGAGGTACAATGAGCAGTTCTTC
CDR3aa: CASSRWTGRYNEQFF

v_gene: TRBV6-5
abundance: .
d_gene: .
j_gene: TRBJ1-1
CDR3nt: TGTGCCAGCAGTCGTCCCCACAGGGCCACTGAAGCTTTCTTT
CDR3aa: CASSRPHRATEAFF

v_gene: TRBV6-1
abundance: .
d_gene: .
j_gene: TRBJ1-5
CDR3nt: TGTGCCACCGGCGGGGGTCAGCCCCAGCATTTT
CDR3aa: CATGGGQPQHF

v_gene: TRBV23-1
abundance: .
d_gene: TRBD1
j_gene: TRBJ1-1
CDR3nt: TGCGCCAGCAGTCAATCGTTGTATGACAGGGCGAACACTGAAGCTTTCTTT
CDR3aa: CASSQSLYDRANTEAFF

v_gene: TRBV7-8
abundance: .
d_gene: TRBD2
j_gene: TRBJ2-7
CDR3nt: TGTGCCAGCCGATTCCAGTCTAGCGGGAGTCACTACGAGCAGTACTTC
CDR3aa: CASRFQSSGSHYEQYF

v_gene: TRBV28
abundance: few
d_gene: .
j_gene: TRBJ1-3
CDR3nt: TGTGCCAGCAGTTTGATGGGCAACTCTGGAAACACCATATATTTT
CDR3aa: CASSLMGNSGNTIYF

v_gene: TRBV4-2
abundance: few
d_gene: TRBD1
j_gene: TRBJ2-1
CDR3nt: TGTGCCAGCAGCCAAGAAATCGGGACAGGGGGCAATGAGCAGTTCTTC
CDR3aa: CASSQEIGTGGNEQFF

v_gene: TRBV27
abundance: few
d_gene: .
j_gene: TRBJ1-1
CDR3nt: TGTGCCAGCAAACTCGGAGGGCTCACCGGAGACACTGAAGCTTTCTTT
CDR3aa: CASKLGGLTGDTEAFF

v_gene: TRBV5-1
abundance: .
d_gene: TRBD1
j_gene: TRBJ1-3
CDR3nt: TGCGCCAGCAGCTTGGAGGGACAGGTTGACACCATATATTTT
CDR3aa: CASSLEGQVDTIYF

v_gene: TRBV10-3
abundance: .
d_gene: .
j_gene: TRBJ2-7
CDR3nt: TGTGCCATCAGTGAGATCGCCGGACAGGAGCAGTACTTC
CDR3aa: CAISEIAGQEQYF

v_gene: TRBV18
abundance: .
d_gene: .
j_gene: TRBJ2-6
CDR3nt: TGTGCCAGCTCACCTCAGGGCTCTGGGGCCAACGTCCTGACTTTC
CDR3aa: CASSPQGSGANVLTF

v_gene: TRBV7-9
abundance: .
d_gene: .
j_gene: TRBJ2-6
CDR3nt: TGTGCCAACGGAGATGGCTCTGGGGCCAACGTCCTGACTTTC
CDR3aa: CANGDGSGANVLTF

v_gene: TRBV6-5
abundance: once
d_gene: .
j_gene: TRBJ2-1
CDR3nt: TGTGCCAGCAGTTACTCGGGGGAGGTGGGATACAATGAGCAGTTCTTC
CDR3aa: CASSYSGEVGYNEQFF

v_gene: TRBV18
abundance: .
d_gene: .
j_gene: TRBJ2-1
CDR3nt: TGTGCCAGCTCTTCACAGGGAAGAGTGGACAATGAGCAGTTCTTC
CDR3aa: CASSSQGRVDNEQFF

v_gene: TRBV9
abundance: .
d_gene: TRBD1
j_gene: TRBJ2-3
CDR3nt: TGTGCCAGCAGCGTAGCACGGACAGGGGGCGCGGGTACGCAGTATTTT
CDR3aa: CASSVARTGGAGTQYF

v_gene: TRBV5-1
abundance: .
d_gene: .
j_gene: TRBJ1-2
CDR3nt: TGCGCCAGCAGCTCCGGGGGTGGGGCAGATGGTGGCTACACCTTC
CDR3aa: CASSSGGGADGGYTF